Given below is one TCR beta chain in context. This entry belongs to a study of blood T cell repertoires in COVID-19. Study information: The study drew acute and convalescent COVID-19 samples from the United States, Italy and Spain. In each case, the material was cDNA or gDNA derived from T cells, B-cell-depleted T cells, or PBMCs.

As originally analysed: Quantification of nucleated cells was approximated via reference gene primer amplification. Here immunoSEQ multiplex PCR was the method, and the copy in TCRdb shows in-frame clones only, minus some. D and trimming were read from the DNA, whereas the V and J calls and clone size are those reported in that table. The sample contains some 250,000 clones, about 83% of which appear only once. The TCR sequence derives from a man aged 80 or over with acute or convalescent COVID-19. Sequencing was carried out using peripheral blood.

CDR3 residues: CASSLDRDYEQYF. The DNA for the CDR3 is TGCGCCAGCAGCTTGGACAGGGACTACGAGCAGTACTTC. The chain carries TRBV5-1 and TRBJ2-7; tentative D call: TRBD1 (6 bases). Per germline, CDR1 SGHRS and CDR2 YFSETQ. This CDR3 has 13 amino acids. V dropped 0 bases and J dropped 3 bases, with 7 bases sitting between them.